The count of the clone carrying this T cell receptor (beta chain) is one. Germline is not matched at one junction end, which may reflect a read error. The data are from a study of blood T cell repertoires in COVID-19. TCRdb keeps only in-frame clones here, not all; method: immunoSEQ multiplex PCR. The table has about 50,000 clones, more than 70% seen once; the top ten hold roughly 2.1%. Germline V gene data show CDR1 as SGHDT and CDR2 as YYEEEE. The CDR3 consists of 16 residues. Sequencing was carried out using peripheral blood. V gene TRBV5-6 combines with J gene TRBJ2-1; TRBD2 aligns across 10 bases. The sequence was collected from a woman in her sixties or seventies with acute or convalescent COVID-19. As DNA, the CDR3 is TGTGCCAGCAGCTTGCGGGGTGCCCGGACTAGCGGTACCGGGGTCTTC. It specifies CASSLRGARTSGTGVF.